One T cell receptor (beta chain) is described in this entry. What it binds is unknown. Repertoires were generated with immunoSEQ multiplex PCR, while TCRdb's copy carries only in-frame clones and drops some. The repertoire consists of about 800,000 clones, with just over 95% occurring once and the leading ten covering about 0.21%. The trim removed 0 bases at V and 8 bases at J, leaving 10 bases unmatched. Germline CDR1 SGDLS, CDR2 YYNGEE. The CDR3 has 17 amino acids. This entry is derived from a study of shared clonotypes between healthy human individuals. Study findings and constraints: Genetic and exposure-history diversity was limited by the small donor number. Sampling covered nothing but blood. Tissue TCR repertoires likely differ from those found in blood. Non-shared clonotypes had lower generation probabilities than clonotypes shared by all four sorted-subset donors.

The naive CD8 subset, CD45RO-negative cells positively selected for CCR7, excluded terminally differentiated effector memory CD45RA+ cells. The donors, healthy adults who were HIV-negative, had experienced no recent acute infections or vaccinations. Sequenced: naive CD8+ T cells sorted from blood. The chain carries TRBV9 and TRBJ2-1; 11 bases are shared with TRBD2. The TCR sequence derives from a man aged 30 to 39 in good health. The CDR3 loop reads CASSVETSGTNIYEQFF. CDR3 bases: TGTGCCAGCAGCGTAGAGACTAGCGGGACGAATATATATGAGCAGTTCTTC.